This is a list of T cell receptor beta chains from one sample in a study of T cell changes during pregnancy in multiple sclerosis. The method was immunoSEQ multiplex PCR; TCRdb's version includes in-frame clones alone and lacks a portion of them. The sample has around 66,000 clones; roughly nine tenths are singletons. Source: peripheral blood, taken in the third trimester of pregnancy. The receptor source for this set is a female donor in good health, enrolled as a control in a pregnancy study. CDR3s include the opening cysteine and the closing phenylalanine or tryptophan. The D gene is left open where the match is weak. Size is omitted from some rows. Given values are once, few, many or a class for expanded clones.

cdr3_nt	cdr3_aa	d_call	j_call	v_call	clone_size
TGCGCCAGCAGCCCTCGGGCGGGGGGGCCAGATACGCAGTATTTT	CASSPRAGGPDTQYF	TRBD2	TRBJ2-3	TRBV4-1	-
TGCAGCGTCAAGCGGGAGGGGCCGTACGAGCAGTACTTC	CSVKREGPYEQYF	TRBD2	TRBJ2-7	TRBV29-1	-
TGTGCCAGTTCCCCCCCGCGAGGGGAGACCCAGTACTTC	CASSPPRGETQYF	-	TRBJ2-5	TRBV19	-
TGTGCCAGCAGCCAAGTAACAGGGCGCATGAACACTGAAGCTTTCTTT	CASSQVTGRMNTEAFF	-	TRBJ1-1	TRBV4-2	-
TGTGCCAGCAGTTGGCTTAATTTTGAAGCTTTCTTT	CASSWLNFEAFF	-	TRBJ1-1	TRBV7-9	-
TGTGCCAGCAGCCCGGGTTTCGGTGGTGAGCAGTTCTTC	CASSPGFGGEQFF	-	TRBJ2-1	TRBV5-4	-
TGTGCCAGCAGTATCAGCGGGAGTAGTACCGGGGAGCTGTTTTTT	CASSISGSSTGELFF	TRBD2	TRBJ2-2	TRBV28	-
TGTGCCAGCTCACCCCGGGTAAACACTGAAGCTTTCTTT	CASSPRVNTEAFF	-	TRBJ1-1	TRBV18	-
TGTGCCAGCAGCTTATCCGATTTAACAGGGGGCCGGACTGAAGCTTTCTTT	CASSLSDLTGGRTEAFF	TRBD1	TRBJ1-1	TRBV13	-
TGTGCCAGTAGTCGTGGGACAGCTCAAGAGACCCAGTACTTC	CASSRGTAQETQYF	TRBD1	TRBJ2-5	TRBV19	-
TGTGCCAGCTCACCCCTCGGACAGGGGGCGAACACTGAAGCTTTCTTT	CASSPLGQGANTEAFF	TRBD1	TRBJ1-1	TRBV18	-
TGTGCCAGCAGCCAATATTCCTACAATGAGCAGTTCTTC	CASSQYSYNEQFF	-	TRBJ2-1	TRBV14	-
TGCGCAGAGCGAGGAGGGGAAAAGAATCAGCCCCAGCATTTT	CAERGGEKNQPQHF	-	TRBJ1-5	TRBV10-1	-
TGTGCCAGCAAGCCCGTCCTCTCTGGGGCCAACGTCCTGACTTTC	CASKPVLSGANVLTF	-	TRBJ2-6	TRBV28	-
TGCGCCAGCAGCCAGGACAGCCTCGATACGCAGTATTTT	CASSQDSLDTQYF	-	TRBJ2-3	TRBV5-1	-
TGTGCCACCGAGGACAGCCTGGGCAACACCATATATTTT	CATEDSLGNTIYF	-	TRBJ1-3	TRBV10-3	-
TGTGCCAGCAGCTTCGGGACTCTTAGCACAGATACGCAGTATTTT	CASSFGTLSTDTQYF	-	TRBJ2-3	TRBV11-2	-
TGTGCCAGCAGCCAATATATCGAAGCCGAGCAGTTCTTC	CASSQYIEAEQFF	-	TRBJ2-1	TRBV14	-
TGTGCCAGCAGCGCCGGACTCTCGGGGACCCAGTACTTC	CASSAGLSGTQYF	-	TRBJ2-5	TRBV7-2	-
TGTGCCAGCAGCTCGACAGGGGGGGAAGAAAAACTGTTTTTT	CASSSTGGEEKLFF	TRBD1	TRBJ1-4	TRBV7-9	-
TGCGCCAGCAGTGAGTCTGAGGTTTTGGGTGCTTTCTTT	CASSESEVLGAFF	-	TRBJ1-1	TRBV10-2	-
TGTGCCTGGAGCTGGACTAGCGGGGGAGATACGCAGTATTTT	CAWSWTSGGDTQYF	TRBD2	TRBJ2-3	TRBV30	-
TGTGCCTGGAGTGATCAGGGCCCTACTGAAGCTTTCTTT	CAWSDQGPTEAFF	-	TRBJ1-1	TRBV30	-
TGTGCAAGTCGCTTAAGGCGCCCGGGACAGGGTCCCTTCTACGAGCAGTACTTC	CASRLRRPGQGPFYEQYF	-	TRBJ2-7	TRBV12-2	-
TGTGCCAGCAGCGTAGGGACAGCCTACGAGCAGTACTTC	CASSVGTAYEQYF	-	TRBJ2-7	TRBV9	-
TGTGCCAGTAGACCCACCGGGGGATCCTATGGCTACACCTTC	CASRPTGGSYGYTF	-	TRBJ1-2	TRBV19	-
TGTGCCAGCAGTTACGGGACAGCGCGGGAGCAGTACTTC	CASSYGTAREQYF	TRBD1	TRBJ2-7	TRBV6-5	-
TGTGCCAGCGACAGGGGGCCCGGCACCGGGGAGCTGTTTTTT	CASDRGPGTGELFF	TRBD1	TRBJ2-2	TRBV2	-
TGTGCCAGCAGCCGAGCGGTAGAGACCCAGTACTTC	CASSRAVETQYF	-	TRBJ2-5	TRBV7-2	-
TGTGCCGCGGACTCCCGGGGAAATCAGCCCCAGCATTTT	CAADSRGNQPQHF	-	TRBJ1-5	TRBV19	once
TGTGCCAGCAGTTACTCGGGACTAGCGGGGTCCTACGAGCAGTACTTC	CASSYSGLAGSYEQYF	TRBD2	TRBJ2-7	TRBV6-5	-
TGTGCCAGCAGTGACAGCCTTTATGCGGTTGAGCAGTTCTTC	CASSDSLYAVEQFF	-	TRBJ2-1	TRBV6-4	-
TGTGCTAGCAGCTTAGGCAGGGACTACGAGCAGTACTTC	CASSLGRDYEQYF	-	TRBJ2-7	TRBV7-7	-
TGTGCCAGCAGTTCCGTTTCAGGGGGCTACAATGAGCAGTTCTTC	CASSSVSGGYNEQFF	TRBD1	TRBJ2-1	TRBV6-5	-
TGTGCCAGCAGCCCCCGGGGTGTCAGCACAGATACGCAGTATTTT	CASSPRGVSTDTQYF	-	TRBJ2-3	TRBV7-9	-
TGTGCCAGCAGTTGGCCAGGGGGCTCTGGAAACACCATATATTTT	CASSWPGGSGNTIYF	TRBD1	TRBJ1-3	TRBV28	once
TGTGCCACCAGCAGAGATTTAGGGGCGTCCTACAATGAGCAGTTCTTC	CATSRDLGASYNEQFF	-	TRBJ2-1	TRBV15	-
TGTGCCAGCAGCTCCTCCGGCCTAGCGGGGAGATTAGCCAAAAACATTCAGTACTTC	CASSSSGLAGRLAKNIQYF	TRBD2	TRBJ2-4	TRBV7-8	-
TGTGCCAGCAGTTTTCGACATAGTCCCGCCGGGGAGCTGTTTTTT	CASSFRHSPAGELFF	-	TRBJ2-2	TRBV7-3	few
TGTGCCAGCAGCTTTACGAGCGGGGCCCCCCGGGAGACCCAGTACTTC	CASSFTSGAPRETQYF	TRBD2	TRBJ2-5	TRBV5-8	-
TGTGCCAGCAGTGTAGACAGGGCCCAAGAGACCCAGTACTTC	CASSVDRAQETQYF	TRBD1	TRBJ2-5	TRBV2	-
TGTGCCAGCAGTTTGACAGGGAAGACCCAGTACTTC	CASSLTGKTQYF	TRBD1	TRBJ2-5	TRBV27	-
TGTGCCAGCAGCGTATCTGTAGCGGGATCCTCCGAGCAGTACTTC	CASSVSVAGSSEQYF	TRBD2	TRBJ2-7	TRBV9	-
TGTGCCAGCAGCTTATTTCAGGCGGGGATGTACGAGCAGTACTTC	CASSLFQAGMYEQYF	-	TRBJ2-7	TRBV7-8	once
TGCGCCAGCAGCCAAGGGGGGCCCTCCGGGGAGCTGTTTTTT	CASSQGGPSGELFF	-	TRBJ2-2	TRBV4-1	few
TGTGCCAGCAGCTTTATCCACGAGCAGTACTTC	CASSFIHEQYF	-	TRBJ2-7	TRBV7-2	-
TGTGCCAGCAGTGGCCAAGGAGGCGACTACAATGAGCAGTTCTTC	CASSGQGGDYNEQFF	-	TRBJ2-1	TRBV6-4	-
TGTGCCAGTAGTATGGCTAGCGGGGGAACCGGGGAGCTGTTTTTT	CASSMASGGTGELFF	TRBD2	TRBJ2-2	TRBV19	-
TGTGCCAGCAGCTTGGGCGGGAGTGGGAACATTCAGTACTTC	CASSLGGSGNIQYF	TRBD2	TRBJ2-4	TRBV7-2	-
TGTGCTAGTGGTTTGTCGCCCTCGCGGGGTTACACAGATACGCAGTATTTT	CASGLSPSRGYTDTQYF	-	TRBJ2-3	TRBV12-5	once
TGTGCCAGCTCACCCCCGGGACAGGCCTTTTCACCCCTCCACTTT	CASSPPGQAFSPLHF	TRBD1	TRBJ1-6	TRBV18	-
TGTGCCAGCAGCCGGGACAGGGCTGGTGAGCAGTACTTC	CASSRDRAGEQYF	TRBD1	TRBJ2-7	TRBV5-6	-
TGTGCCAGCAGTTATGGGACAGGGGCCTCCTACGAGCAGTACTTC	CASSYGTGASYEQYF	TRBD1	TRBJ2-7	TRBV6-5	-
TGTGCCACTACTCTAGCCGGGTCGGGCGAGTTCTTC	CATTLAGSGEFF	-	TRBJ2-1	TRBV19	once
TGTGCCAGCAGCCCGGGACAGGGGCAAGGGGGCTACACCTTC	CASSPGQGQGGYTF	TRBD1	TRBJ1-2	TRBV7-9	-
TGTGCCAGCAGTTTTGGGGGACAGGAAGAGACCCAGTACTTC	CASSFGGQEETQYF	TRBD1	TRBJ2-5	TRBV28	-
TGCGCCAGCAGCCTACCCAGCGGGCCTACCTCTGGGGCCAACGTCCTGACTTTC	CASSLPSGPTSGANVLTF	-	TRBJ2-6	TRBV4-1	-
TGTGCCAGCAGTGGGACAGCCTACCGCAATCAGCCCCAGCATTTT	CASSGTAYRNQPQHF	TRBD1	TRBJ1-5	TRBV27	-
TGTGCCAGCAGTTACTCCGGGACAGGGACCTACGAGCAGTACTTC	CASSYSGTGTYEQYF	TRBD1	TRBJ2-7	TRBV6-6	-